This paragraph reports one T cell receptor beta chain. The sample comes from a study of blood T cell repertoires in COVID-19. Overall study context: Donors in the United States, Italy and Spain gave samples during acute or convalescent COVID-19. T cells, B-cell-depleted T cells, or PBMCs supplied cDNA or gDNA.

Germline V CDR1 and CDR2: SGHAT, FQNNGV. The CDR3 totals 15 residues. Trimming took off 5 bases at V and 7 bases at J, with 15 bases between the two ends. As handled by the study authors: Estimated nucleated cell counts came from reference gene primer amplification. The repertoire was sequenced with immunoSEQ multiplex PCR; TCRdb's copy has only in-frame clones and lacks some. V and J calls and clone size are as listed in that table; D and trimming were resolved from the DNA. This sample has 90,000 or so clones, with over 75% found just once. V gene TRBV11-2 combines with J gene TRBJ1-6; D is possibly TRBD1 (5 bases). The material sequenced was peripheral blood. This receptor was taken from a man between 60 and 75 years old with acute or convalescent COVID-19. CDR3 bases: TGTGCCAGCAGCACCCGAACGGAGGGGAATTCACCCCTCCACTTT. Translation: CASSTRTEGNSPLHF.